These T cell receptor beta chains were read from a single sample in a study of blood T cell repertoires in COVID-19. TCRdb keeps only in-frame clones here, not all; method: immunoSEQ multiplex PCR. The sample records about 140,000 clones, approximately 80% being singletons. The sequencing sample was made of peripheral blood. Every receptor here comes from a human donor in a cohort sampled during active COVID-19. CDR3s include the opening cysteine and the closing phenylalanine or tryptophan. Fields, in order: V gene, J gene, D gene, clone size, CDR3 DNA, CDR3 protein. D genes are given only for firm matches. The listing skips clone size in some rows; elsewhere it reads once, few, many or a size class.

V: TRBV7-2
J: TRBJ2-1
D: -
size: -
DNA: TGTGCCAGCAGCCTCCCCGGGGGAGGATACAATGAGCAGTTCTTC
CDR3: CASSLPGGGYNEQFF

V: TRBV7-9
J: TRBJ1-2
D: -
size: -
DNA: TGTGCCAGCCGGGAGGGCGGCCAGGGCTACACCTTC
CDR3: CASREGGQGYTF

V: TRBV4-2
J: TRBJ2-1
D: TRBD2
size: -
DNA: TGTGCCAGCAGCCAGTTTAGCGGGAGTACTAGCAATGAGCAGTTCTTC
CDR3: CASSQFSGSTSNEQFF

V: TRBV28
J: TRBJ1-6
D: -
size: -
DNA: TGTGCCAGCAGTGCCGGGGGAGGGGGAAGTTATAATTCACCCCTCCACTTT
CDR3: CASSAGGGGSYNSPLHF

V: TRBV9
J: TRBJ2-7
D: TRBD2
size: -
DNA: TGTGCCAGCAGCCCTTCGCCGGGAGGGGGGGGCGAGCAGTACTTC
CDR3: CASSPSPGGGGEQYF

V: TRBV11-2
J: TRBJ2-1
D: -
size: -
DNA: TGTGCCAGCAGCTTTGGGGGAGGCGGATACAATGAGCAGTTCTTC
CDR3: CASSFGGGGYNEQFF

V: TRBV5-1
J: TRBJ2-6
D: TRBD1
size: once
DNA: TGCGCCAGCAGCATATTGGACAGGGGTAGGCCTGGGGCCAACGTCCTGACTTTC
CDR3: CASSILDRGRPGANVLTF

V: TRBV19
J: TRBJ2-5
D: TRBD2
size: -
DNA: TGTGCCAGTAGTATATACGGATGGGGACTAGCGGGAGAAGAGACCCAGTACTTC
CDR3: CASSIYGWGLAGEETQYF

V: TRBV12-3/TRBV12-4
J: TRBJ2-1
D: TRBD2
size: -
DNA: TGTGCCAGCAGTTTACTAGCGGGAGTTGAGCAGTTCTTC
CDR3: CASSLLAGVEQFF

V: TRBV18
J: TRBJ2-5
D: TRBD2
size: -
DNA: TGTGCCAGCTCACCTTCGCTAGCGGGAGTTGGAGAGACCCAGTACTTC
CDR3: CASSPSLAGVGETQYF

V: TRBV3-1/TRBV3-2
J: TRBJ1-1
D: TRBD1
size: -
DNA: TGTGCCAGCAGCCCCAGGGGGGAGAATCTCTACACTGAAGCTTTCTTT
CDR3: CASSPRGENLYTEAFF

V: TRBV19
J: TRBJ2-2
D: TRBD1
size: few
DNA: TGTGCCAGTAGTCGCCGGACAGGGTACACCGGGGAGCTGTTTTTT
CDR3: CASSRRTGYTGELFF

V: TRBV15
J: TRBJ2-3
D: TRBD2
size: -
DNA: TGTGCCACCAGCAGACCAATAGCGGGAGGAGTGGATACGCAGTATTTT
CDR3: CATSRPIAGGVDTQYF

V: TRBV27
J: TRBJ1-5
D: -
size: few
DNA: TGTGCCAGCAGTTTAATGCGTAGCAATCAGCCCCAGCATTTT
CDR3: CASSLMRSNQPQHF

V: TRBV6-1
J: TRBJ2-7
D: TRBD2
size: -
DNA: TGTGCCAGCAGTGATAGCGGGAGGCCTACCTACGAGCAGTACTTC
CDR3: CASSDSGRPTYEQYF

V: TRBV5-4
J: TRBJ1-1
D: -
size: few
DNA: TGTGCCAGCAGCTTGGCACCGGAGCACACTGAAGCTTTCTTT
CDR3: CASSLAPEHTEAFF

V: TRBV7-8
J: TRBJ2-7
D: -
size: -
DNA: TGTGCCAGCAGGCTAGTTGTGGGGGGCTCCTACGAGCAGTACTTC
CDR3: CASRLVVGGSYEQYF

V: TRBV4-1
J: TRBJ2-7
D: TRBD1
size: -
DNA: TGCGCCAGCAGTTTGGCTTTGGGACAGAACTCCTACGAGCAGTACTTC
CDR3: CASSLALGQNSYEQYF

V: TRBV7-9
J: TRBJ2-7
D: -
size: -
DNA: TGTGCCAGCAGCTCAGACTCACAGGGATCCCACGAGCAGTACTTC
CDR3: CASSSDSQGSHEQYF

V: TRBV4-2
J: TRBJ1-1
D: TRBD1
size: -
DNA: TGTGCCAGCAGCCAAGAAGGGGACAGGGAAGCTGAAGCTTTCTTT
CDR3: CASSQEGDREAEAFF

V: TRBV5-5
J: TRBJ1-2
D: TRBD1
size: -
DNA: TGTGCCAGCAGCCCCCGGGACAGGGCTTACTATGGCTACACCTTC
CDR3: CASSPRDRAYYGYTF

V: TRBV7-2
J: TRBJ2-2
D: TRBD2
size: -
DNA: TGTGCCAGCAGCTTGCCGGGACTAGCGGGAGGGGCCGGGGAGCTGTTTTTT
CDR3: CASSLPGLAGGAGELFF

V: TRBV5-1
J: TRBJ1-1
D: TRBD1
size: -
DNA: TGCGCCAGCAGCGGACAGGGGGCCGGTGAAGCTTTCTTT
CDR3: CASSGQGAGEAFF

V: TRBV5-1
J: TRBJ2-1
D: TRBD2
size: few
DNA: TGCGCCAGCAGCTTGGACAGCGGGAGGGATGAGCAGTTCTTC
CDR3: CASSLDSGRDEQFF

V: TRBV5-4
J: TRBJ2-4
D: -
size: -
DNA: TGTGCCAGCAGCTTCGGGAGCCCGACGAACATTCAGTACTTC
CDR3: CASSFGSPTNIQYF

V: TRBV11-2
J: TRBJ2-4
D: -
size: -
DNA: TGTGCCAGCAGCTTCGAAAACATTCAGTACTTC
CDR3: CASSFENIQYF

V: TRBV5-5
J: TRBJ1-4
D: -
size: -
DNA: TGTGCCAGCCGTGCCCCCGGGACTAATGAAAAACTGTTTTTT
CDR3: CASRAPGTNEKLFF

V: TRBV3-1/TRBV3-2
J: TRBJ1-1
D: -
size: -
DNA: TGTGCCAGCAGCCAAGGAGGTGAAGCTTTCTTT
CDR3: CASSQGGEAFF

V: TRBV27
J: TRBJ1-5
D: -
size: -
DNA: TGTGCCAGCAGTCCGGGGACTCGTAGTCAGCCCCAGCATTTT
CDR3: CASSPGTRSQPQHF

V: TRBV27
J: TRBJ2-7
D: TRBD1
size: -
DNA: TGTGCCAGCAGTTTATCCGGGACAGGAGGCTCCTACGAGCAGTACTTC
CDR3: CASSLSGTGGSYEQYF

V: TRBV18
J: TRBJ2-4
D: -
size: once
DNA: TGTGCCAGCTCACCACCTTCGTCTAGACCCATGATCATTCAGTACTTC
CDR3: CASSPPSSRPMIIQYF